This entry concerns a single TCR beta chain. The table lists this clonotype with many counts. No cognate antigen has been identified for it. Qualities for individual bases were not recorded, and no much larger clone is one base off. The sample belongs to a study of patients and donors after allogeneic stem cell transplantation (TCRdb year 2020). The library was made by RT-PCR. For sequencing, a NextSeq 550 was employed. The raw public data were reprocessed by TCRdb itself: fastp quality trimming at Q25, MiXCR clonotype calling, in-frame beta chains only. One record per CDR3 amino acid sequence lists the most common genes and DNA. For this sample the table gives about a million distinct CDR3 sequences, of which roughly 18% were detected only once. The ten largest clonotypes hold around 5.5% of the sample. CDR3 length: 15 amino acids, cysteine to phenylalanine. The CDR3 DNA has 45 bases and is translated from base 1. The CDR1 and CDR2 encoded by the germline V gene (reference sequence) are SEHNR and FQNEAQ. Deletion took 5 bases off V and 0 bases off J, with a span of 12 bases between the germline ends.

This TCR was recovered from a human donor who was either an allogeneic HSCT recipient or a stem cell or donor lymphocyte infusion donor (not recorded which). It is not recorded whose cells these are; they may come from a transplant donor. The receptor chain draws on TRBV7-9 and TRBJ2-3; the D gene cannot be resolved reliably. The sample comprised blood, either unsorted or a sorted T cell fraction (not recorded which). CDR3 reads: CASSTSVASTDTQYF. The DNA sequence follows: TGTGCCAGCAGCACCAGCGTGGCTAGCACAGATACGCAGTATTTT.